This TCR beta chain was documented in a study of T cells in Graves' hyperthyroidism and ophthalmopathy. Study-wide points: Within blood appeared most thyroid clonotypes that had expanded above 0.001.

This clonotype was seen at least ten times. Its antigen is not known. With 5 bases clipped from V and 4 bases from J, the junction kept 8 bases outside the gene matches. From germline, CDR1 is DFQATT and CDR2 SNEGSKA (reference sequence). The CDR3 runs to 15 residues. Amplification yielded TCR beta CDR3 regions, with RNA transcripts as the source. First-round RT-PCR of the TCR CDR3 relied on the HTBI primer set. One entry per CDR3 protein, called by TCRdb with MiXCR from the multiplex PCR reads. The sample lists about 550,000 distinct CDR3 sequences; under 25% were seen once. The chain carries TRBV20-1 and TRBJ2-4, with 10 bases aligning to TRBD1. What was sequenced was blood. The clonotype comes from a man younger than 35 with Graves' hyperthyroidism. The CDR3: CSAVSPGQGKNIQYF. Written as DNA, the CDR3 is TGCAGTGCTGTGAGTCCGGGACAGGGGAAAAACATTCAGTACTTC.